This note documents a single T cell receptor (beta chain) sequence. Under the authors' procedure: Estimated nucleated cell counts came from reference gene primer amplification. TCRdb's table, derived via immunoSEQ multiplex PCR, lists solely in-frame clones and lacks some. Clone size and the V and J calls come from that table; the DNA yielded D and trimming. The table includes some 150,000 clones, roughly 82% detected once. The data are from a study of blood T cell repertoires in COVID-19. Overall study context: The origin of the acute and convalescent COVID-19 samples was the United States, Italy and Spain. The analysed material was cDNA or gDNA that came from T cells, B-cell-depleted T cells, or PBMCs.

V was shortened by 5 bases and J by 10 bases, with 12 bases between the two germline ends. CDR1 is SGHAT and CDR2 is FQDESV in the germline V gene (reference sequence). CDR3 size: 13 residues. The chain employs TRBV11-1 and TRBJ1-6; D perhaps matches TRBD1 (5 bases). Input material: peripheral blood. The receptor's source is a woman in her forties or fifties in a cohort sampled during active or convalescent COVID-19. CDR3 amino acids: CASSRRGESPLHF. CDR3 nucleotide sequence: TGTGCCAGCAGCCGGAGGGGTGAATCACCCCTCCACTTT.